The 30 T cell receptor beta chains listed next were all sequenced from one sample in a study of blood T cell repertoires in COVID-19. The data were produced by immunoSEQ multiplex PCR, yet TCRdb's version contains in-frame clones alone and is incomplete. The table includes more than 120,000 clones, roughly 89% detected once. The sample taken for sequencing was peripheral blood. The source of these receptors is a human donor in a cohort sampled during active COVID-19.

The J gene is TRBJ1-5, the V gene TRBV11-2; perhaps TRBD1 as D (6 bases). The CDR3 is made up of 15 amino acids. Between the trimmed V and J ends, which lost 2 bases and 2 bases, there was a span of 10 bases. Germline CDR1 is SGHAT and CDR2 is FQNNGV. The DNA of the CDR3 is TGTGCCAGCAGCTTAAATTCAGGGGGCAATCAGCCCCAGCATTTT. This translates into CASSLNSGGNQPQHF. Variable domain in full (rest from reference TRBV11-2 and TRBJ1-5): EAGVAQSPRYKIIEKRQSVAFWCNPISGHATLYWYQQILGQGPKLLIQFQNNGVVDDSQLPKDRFSAERLKGVDSTLKIQPAKLEDSAVYLCASSLNSGGNQPQHFGDGTRLSIL.

This clone was counted once. The J gene is TRBJ1-1, the V gene TRBV29-1; D possibly corresponds to TRBD1 (6 bases). The CDR3 runs to 13 residues. CDR1 and CDR2 (germline): SQVTM, ANQGSEA. Trimming shortened V by 8 bases and J by 4 bases, and 17 bases separated the two germline ends. The CDR3 nucleotides read TGCAGCTTCTTGACAGGCCCAGGCACTGAAGCTTTCTTT. It specifies CSFLTGPGTEAFF.

V usage is TRBV20-1 and J usage is TRBJ1-5; weak D call: TRBD1 (5 bases). There are 13 residues in the CDR3. With 3 bases removed from V and 0 bases from J, the gap between germline ends came to 6 bases. Germline V gene lookup returns CDR1 DFQATT and CDR2 SNEGSKA (reference sequence). CDR3 nucleotides: TGCAGTGCTAGTCAGGGTAGCAATCAGCCCCAGCATTTT. Encoded protein: CSASQGSNQPQHF.

This clone was observed a single time. The chain employs TRBV7-2 and TRBJ1-2; D perhaps matches TRBD1 (5 bases). CDR3 length: 12 residues. Germline V gives CDR1 SGHTA, CDR2 FQGNSA. V lost 6 bases, J lost 4 bases, and 9 bases lay in between. The CDR3 DNA reads TGTGCCAGCAGACCTCAGGGCTATGGCTACACCTTC. It specifies CASRPQGYGYTF.

The chain employs TRBV21-1 and TRBJ2-1; TRBD1 reflects the table's D call only, with no check against the DNA. TRBV21-1 is flagged as a pseudogene. The CDR3 is 17 residues long. CDR3 residues: CASSKDPGTGLRNEQFF. As DNA, the CDR3 is TGTGCCAGCAGCAAAGACCCCGGGACAGGGTTAAGGAATGAGCAGTTCTTC.

This clone was recorded once. The rearrangement links TRBV7-2 to TRBJ2-5, with 8 bases lining up with TRBD1. The ends lost 3 bases at V and 1 base at J; junction bases unmatched: 1. CDR1 is SGHTA, CDR2 FQGNSA, per germline. The CDR3 runs 14 residues. This CDR3 reads CASSFTGGQETQYF. DNA of the CDR3: TGTGCCAGCAGCTTCACAGGGGGCCAAGAGACCCAGTACTTC.

V and J are TRBV6-5 and TRBJ2-7, with unresolved D. Germline V CDR1 and CDR2: MNHEY, SVGAGI. The CDR3 is 14 amino acids. V gave up 6 bases and J gave up 3 bases, with 15 bases separating them. As DNA, the CDR3 is TGTGCCAGCAGCCCCAGACAAACAATCTACGAGCAGTACTTC. Its translation is CASSPRQTIYEQYF.

This clone was detected once. The chain joins TRBV16 to TRBJ2-7, with TRBD1 matching over 7 bases. The CDR3 is 14 residues long. The germline gives CDR1 KGHSY, CDR2 FQNENV. Trimming at V came to 2 bases and at J to 4 bases, leaving 5 bases not matched to a gene. The CDR3 nucleotides read TGTGCCAGCAGCCAAGGTGAGGGGGCTTACGAGCAGTACTTC. The encoded protein is CASSQGEGAYEQYF.

The genes are TRBV18 and TRBJ1-4, with D possibly being TRBD1 (6 bases). Trimming cost V 4 bases and J 7 bases, with 16 bases left between them. The CDR3 is 15 amino acids. CDR1 and CDR2 from the germline V gene are KGHSH and LQKENI. The CDR3 loop reads CASSQSGGLSEKLFF. The DNA for the CDR3 is TGTGCCAGCTCACAGAGCGGGGGGCTCAGTGAAAAACTGTTTTTT. Full variable domain (outside the CDR3, taken from reference TRBV18 and TRBJ1-4): NAGVMQNPRHLVRRRGQEARLRCSPMKGHSHVYWYRQLPEEGLKFMVYLQKENIIDESGMPKERFSAEFPKEGPSILRIQQVVRGDSAAYFCASSQSGGLSEKLFFGSGTQLSVL.

This chain connects TRBV5-1 to TRBJ2-1, with a weak D call TRBD2 (7 bases). This CDR3 has 16 residues. In germline, CDR1 is SGHRS, CDR2 YFSETQ. The V end lost 4 bases, the J end lost 2 bases, and 16 bases lay between the germline ends. The CDR3 bases are TGCGCCAGCAGCCCGGACCTCGGGGGGCCCTACAATGAGCAGTTCTTC. Encoded protein: CASSPDLGGPYNEQFF.

The V call is TRBV5-8, the J call TRBJ2-3; TRBD2 agrees at 13 bases. The CDR3 extends over 17 amino acids. The J segment lost 0 bases and the V segment lost 4 bases, leaving 5 bases of the junction unmatched. Germline CDR1 SGHTS, CDR2 YDEGEE. The CDR3 DNA sequence: TGTGCCAGCAGCCTGGGACTAGCGGGGCATAGCACAGATACGCAGTATTTT. Residues: CASSLGLAGHSTDTQYF.

The chain carries TRBV5-6 and TRBJ2-7, with 7 positions matching TRBD1. Trimming removed 1 base from V and 1 base from J; junction bases left unmatched: 5. Per germline, CDR1 SGHDT and CDR2 YYEEEE. CDR3 length equals 15 residues. Here the CDR3 reads CASSLSQGRSYEQYF. The CDR3 nucleotides read TGTGCCAGCAGCTTGTCACAGGGGCGTTCCTACGAGCAGTACTTC.

The V and J genes are TRBV7-9 and TRBJ2-3; no firm D call. V was trimmed by 2 bases and J by 9 bases, leaving 9 bases between them. The CDR3 consists of 12 residues. The germline V gene encodes CDR1 SEHNR and CDR2 FQNEAQ (reference sequence). CDR3 DNA: TGTGCCAGCAGCTTAACATCACTAACGCAGTATTTT. Translated: CASSLTSLTQYF.

The chain uses TRBV6-6 and TRBJ2-5; weak D call: TRBD1 (6 bases). CDR1 and CDR2 from the germline V gene are MNHNY and SVGAGI (reference sequence). V gave up 7 bases and J gave up 5 bases, with 14 bases separating them. There are 13 residues in the CDR3. This CDR3 is CASTHQGMETQYF. The CDR3 DNA sequence: TGTGCCAGCACCCATCAGGGGATGGAGACCCAGTACTTC.

This rearrangement joins TRBV6-2 or TRBV6-3 to TRBJ2-7, with D possibly TRBD2 on 6 matching bases. This CDR3 comprises 16 residues. Trimming removed 2 bases at V and 1 base at J, with 15 bases between. Per germline, CDR1 MNHEY and CDR2 SVGEGT. This chain's CDR3 is CASSYPSGAGSYEQYF. The DNA for the CDR3 is TGTGCCAGCAGTTACCCAAGTGGGGCGGGGTCCTACGAGCAGTACTTC.

The CDR3 nucleotides read TGTGCCAGCTCATCGGCGGGGCTCGTTGGAGATACGCAGTATTTT. Its translation: CASSSAGLVGDTQYF. This chain connects TRBV9 to TRBJ2-3, with a tentative D call TRBD2 (6 bases). The CDR3 is 15 residues long. V was trimmed by 7 bases and J by 5 bases, leaving 20 bases between them. The V gene's germline CDR1 is SGDLS and CDR2 YYNGEE.

The chain links TRBV6-1 to TRBJ1-5, with 7 positions matching TRBD1. Germline V CDR1 and CDR2: MNHNS, SASEGT. This CDR3 spans 17 amino acids. After removal of 2 bases from V and 5 bases from J, the junction contained 12 bases not matched to a gene. Here the CDR3 reads CASSEIGTVMKDQPQHF. The CDR3 DNA reads TGTGCCAGCAGTGAAATTGGGACAGTCATGAAGGATCAGCCCCAGCATTTT.

The chain recombines TRBV5-6 with TRBJ2-3; TRBD2 aligns across 9 bases. The CDR3 is 18 residues long. V shed 4 bases and J 3 bases; nucleotides not matched to a gene: 15. The germline gives CDR1 SGHDT, CDR2 YYEEEE. The CDR3 DNA reads TGTGCCAGCAGCCTGCTGGTATGGGCGGGGGGGCCGACAGATACGCAGTATTTT. This gives the protein CASSLLVWAGGPTDTQYF.

This clone was observed a single time. J is TRBJ2-5 and V is TRBV5-1, with 11 bases aligning to TRBD1. Trimming removed 1 base from V and 5 bases from J; junction bases left unmatched: 4. Germline lookup yields CDR1 SGHRS and CDR2 YFSETQ. This CDR3 has 15 amino acids. CDR3 sequence (DNA): TGCGCCAGCAGCTTGAGGACAGGGGGCGCGGAGACCCAGTACTTC. It translates to CASSLRTGGAETQYF.

This sequence joins TRBV12-5 and TRBJ2-2, with no clear D. Germline V lookup: CDR1 LGHNT, CDR2 FRNRAP. The V gene lost 7 bases and the J gene lost 3 bases, with 9 bases spanning the gap. This CDR3 comprises 13 residues. CDR3 sequence: CASAPLYTGELFF. The CDR3 DNA is TGTGCTAGTGCCCCTCTTTACACCGGGGAGCTGTTTTTT.

The table lists this clone with a count of one. This rearrangement joins TRBV9 to TRBJ1-6; perhaps TRBD1 as D (6 bases). Germline V gene data show CDR1 as SGDLS and CDR2 as YYNGEE. This CDR3 has 15 residues. Trimming left V 0 bases short and J 7 bases short, with 11 bases between. CDR3 nucleotides: TGTGCCAGCAGCGTAGAGGGCAGGGGAAATTCACCCCTCCACTTT. This translates into CASSVEGRGNSPLHF.

This clone was seen once. The chain carries TRBV3-1 (or the pseudogene TRBV3-2) and TRBJ2-5; 7 bases fit TRBD2. The CDR3 runs to 16 residues. CDR1 is LGHDT and CDR2 is YNNKEL in the germline V gene (reference sequence). Losses at the gene ends were 4 bases for V and 0 bases for J; bases not matched to a gene: 8. CDR3 nucleotides: TGTGCCAGCAGCCCGAGTGGTGCGGGGGACCAAGAGACCCAGTACTTC. Translated, it gives CASSPSGAGDQETQYF.

V and J are TRBV15 and TRBJ1-4; possibly TRBD1 for D (6 bases). Per germline, CDR1 LNHNV and CDR2 YYDKDF (reference sequence). V lost 0 bases to trimming and J lost 8 bases, with 7 bases between them. The CDR3 spans 13 residues. The CDR3 region has the DNA TGTGCCACCAGCAGAGAGCAGGGGGAAAAACTGTTTTTT. This codes for CATSREQGEKLFF.

In its sample, this clone was seen once. The chain links TRBV27 to TRBJ2-7, with TRBD1 as a possible D gene (6 bases). CDR1 and CDR2 (germline): MNHEY, SMNVEV (reference sequence). The CDR3 sequence is 14 residues long. Trimming pared 6 bases from V and 10 bases from J, leaving 22 bases between. CDR3 in amino acids: CASSSRDTETRQYF. The CDR3 bases are TGTGCCAGCAGCAGCCGGGACACCGAAACTCGTCAGTACTTC.

V gene TRBV9 combines with J gene TRBJ1-1; 7 positions match TRBD1. Germline V gene data show CDR1 as SGDLS and CDR2 as YYNGEE. The CDR3 is 14 amino acids. With 4 bases clipped from V and 5 bases from J, the junction kept 8 bases outside the gene matches. CDR3 sequence: CASSPRRGSTEAFF. The CDR3 DNA is TGTGCCAGCAGCCCACGCAGGGGGTCTACTGAAGCTTTCTTT.

This clone was counted a single time. The chain's CDR3 is CATRRVPETEAFF. CDR3 in DNA: TGTGCCACCCGACGGGTCCCGGAGACTGAAGCTTTCTTT. The rearrangement joins TRBV6-5 to TRBJ1-1; D uncertain. The V end lost 10 bases, the J end lost 5 bases, and 17 bases lay between the germline ends. The CDR3 runs 13 residues. Germline-derived CDR1 and CDR2 are MNHEY and SVGAGI.

This chain uses TRBV9 with TRBJ2-7, with a weak D call TRBD1 (5 bases). Germline loops: CDR1 SGDLS, CDR2 YYNGEE. The CDR3 loop spans 15 amino acids. V dropped 2 bases and J dropped 5 bases, with 17 bases sitting between them. CDR3 in DNA: TGTGCCAGCAGCGTCGAAGGGGCAACGTTAAACGAGCAGTACTTC. Amino acid sequence: CASSVEGATLNEQYF.

The chain combines TRBV7-9 with TRBJ2-2; TRBD2 matches at 9 bases. The ends lost 8 bases at V and 0 bases at J; junction bases unmatched: 7. This CDR3 comprises 16 residues. CDR1 is SEHNR, CDR2 FQNEAQ, per germline (reference sequence). The CDR3 loop reads CASYPERGANTGELFF. In DNA form, the CDR3 reads TGTGCCAGCTACCCAGAGCGGGGGGCGAACACCGGGGAGCTGTTTTTT.

The V call is TRBV5-1, the J call TRBJ1-2; no clear D gene. The V end was cut by 4 bases, the J end by 1 base, with 11 bases between. CDR3 size: 14 residues. Germline V lookup: CDR1 SGHRS, CDR2 YFSETQ. CDR3 nucleotides: TGCGCCAGCAGCGCACCGGGATTTAACTATGGCTACACCTTC. This encodes CASSAPGFNYGYTF.

The chain carries TRBV18 and TRBJ1-2; 10 bases map to TRBD1. Germline CDR1 is KGHSH and CDR2 is LQKENI. V shed 3 bases, J shed 2 bases, and the junction held 6 bases outside the gene matches. The CDR3 length is 16 residues. The chain's CDR3 is CASSPKRQGANYGYTF. In nucleotides, the CDR3 is TGTGCCAGCTCACCTAAAAGACAGGGGGCGAACTATGGCTACACCTTC.